This TCR beta chain was profiled in a study of T cells in Graves' hyperthyroidism and ophthalmopathy (dated by TCRdb to the late 2010s). For context, the study as a whole: Peripheral blood samples were taken at the time of initial diagnosis, prior to any treatment. Following sampling, methimazole starting at 30 mg daily was given to hyperthyroidism patients, and high-dose intravenous methylprednisolone was given to ophthalmopathy patients. Thyroid tissue and blood T-cell repertoires from six Graves' hyperthyroidism patients were also compared in the study. Whether ophthalmopathy could be predicted prospectively was tested in an independent validation cohort made up of under 20 hyperthyroidism patients plus 17 patients who later progressed to ophthalmopathy. The roughly 94 discovery patients were randomly split 7:3 into training and test sets. To identify TCR V-J signatures that set the groups apart, the researchers used a discovery cohort of approximately 98 patients, made up of 40 to 45 with Graves' ophthalmopathy and some 60 with stable Graves' hyperthyroidism. The paper describes TCR Vbeta CDR3 sequencing of 135 peripheral blood samples, made up of 43 ophthalmopathy patients, approximately 76 hyperthyroidism patients and 17 progressor patients. What the work shows at the level of the full study, not this receptor alone: Most expanded thyroid clonotypes (frequency above 0.001) were also detected in blood, suggesting blood repertoires may reflect thyroid immune responses. No statistical method was used to fix the sample size in advance, and group allocation was not hidden from the investigators. In validation, the model predicted progression to ophthalmopathy with around 71% sensitivity and roughly 72% specificity, a median of roughly seven months before onset. In cross-validation, a model built on a 13 V-J signature told ophthalmopathy apart from stable hyperthyroidism with 87.88% sensitivity and around 83% specificity, and in testing the same model reached 80%/75%.

Stable Graves' hyperthyroidism was defined as no progression to ophthalmopathy during 18 months of follow-up. Hyperthyroidism patients were newly diagnosed, with disease duration under 2 months, and aged 18 to 65 years. The study excluded patients with uncontrolled infections, other autoimmune diseases, pregnancy or lactation. Clinical symptoms, serum thyroxine and TRAb, thyroid ultrasound, and orbital computed tomography formed the basis for the diagnoses. Ficoll-Paque density gradient centrifugation was used to isolate PBMCs from around 10 ml of fresh peripheral blood. Trizol reagent was used to extract total RNA, and RNA quality was then checked on an Agilent 2100 Bioanalyzer. Regarding this clonotype: The antigen it binds to is not known. Base qualities are not recorded, but no much larger clone differs from it by a single base.

TCR beta CDR3 regions were amplified from RNA transcripts. A first-round RT-PCR of the TCR CDR3 used the HTBI primer set with the Qiagen OneStep RT-PCR kit. A second multiplex PCR round built the libraries, followed by size selection and purification. Sequencing of the libraries was done on an Illumina HiSeq2000 using paired-end 100 bp reads. Under the source paper's analysis protocol: Raw data were processed with SOAPnuke, discarding reads with adapters, uncalled bases, mean Phred below 15, or no exact constant-primer or identifier match. High-quality paired reads were merged using COPE v1.2.5, and each unique nucleotide sequence was defined as a clonotype. MiTCR v1.1 was used to align the clonotypes against IMGT TRBV, TRBD and TRBJ reference segments. Only V-J combinations with frequency above 0.0001, covering 99.2% of repertoires, were analysed. A TCS score was defined as the ratio of F50 (clonal expansion) to E x V (chaos), with BLOSUM62-based TCRdist applied between CDR3 peptides within each V-J. Welch's t-statistics and random forest reduced 450 to 600 V-J features to roughly 13, which were used in a naive Bayes classifier (R e1071). TCRdb reran the public reads through fastp at Q25 and MiXCR, keeping productive beta chains. CDR3 protein duplicates are merged, each entry listing the most common genes and DNA. TCRdb's processing, not the authors' own work, is the source of the V and J calls. The table for this sample lists 700,000 or so distinct CDR3 sequences; about a sixth of them were counted only once. The leading ten clones occupy under 9.5% of the sample.

CDR1 and CDR2 are read off the germline V gene as SGHVS and FQNEAQ. Reading from cysteine to phenylalanine, the CDR3 counts 14 amino acids. CDR3 DNA only is kept here, 42 bases in frame from base 1. At the junction V is shortened by 5 bases and J by 2 bases; bases outside the gene matches: 2. This TCR derives from a man aged 18 to 29 with Graves' hyperthyroidism. The chain was built from TRBV7-8 and TRBJ2-2, with 7 central nucleotides matching TRBD2. The specimen sequenced was blood. The DNA sequence is given as TGTGCCAGCAGCGCGGGAGCAAACACCGGGGAGCTGTTTTTT. This is translated as CASSAGANTGELFF.